The sequence of this TCR beta chain was determined in a study of CD8 T cells in Susac syndrome. The CDR3 length is 14 residues. Trimming stripped 5 bases from V and 4 bases from J, with 17 bases between. Looked up from germline, CDR1 is GTSNPN and CDR2 is SVGIG (reference sequence). The RNA input was about 0.5 to 1 ug, and it was reverse transcribed with random hexamers. A single record per CDR3 protein comes from TCRdb applying MiXCR to the immunoSEQ multiplex PCR reads. The sample has 240,000 or so distinct CDR3 sequences; 90% to 96% are singletons. Points from the study as a whole: The CD4+ T cell repertoires in Susac syndrome did not show any clonal expansion.

Note on this clonotype: What it recognizes is unknown.

The receptor was isolated from a human donor with Susac syndrome. The chain carries TRBV30 and TRBJ1-1; D is undetermined. Sequencing was carried out using CD4+ T cells from PBMCs. CDR3 sequence: CAWGSRHRRTEAFF. DNA of the CDR3: TGTGCCTGGGGGAGTCGGCACCGGCGCACTGAAGCTTTCTTT.